The 6 T cell receptor beta chains reported below all come from one sample, sequenced in a study of blood T cell repertoires in COVID-19. Libraries were prepared by immunoSEQ multiplex PCR; TCRdb keeps only in-frame clonotypes and omits some of them. The table has roughly 250,000 clones, roughly 90% seen once. The sample comprised peripheral blood. All receptors derive from a man aged 25 to 45 with acute or convalescent COVID-19.

This clone was picked up one time. J is TRBJ1-5 and V is TRBV15; D perhaps matches TRBD1 (6 bases). CDR3 length: 15 residues. Germline V gene sequence: CDR1 LNHNV, CDR2 YYDKDF (reference sequence). Trimming left V 2 bases short and J 4 bases short, with 12 bases between. CDR3 nucleotide sequence: TGTGCCACCAGCAGAACAGGACAGTTAAATCAGCCCCAGCATTTT. Its protein is CATSRTGQLNQPQHF.

The genes are TRBV9 and TRBJ2-2; no definite D call. Germline CDR1 SGDLS, CDR2 YYNGEE. The V end lost 4 bases, the J end lost 5 bases, and 9 bases lay between the germline ends. The CDR3 runs 13 residues. The DNA of the CDR3 is TGTGCCAGCAGCAGAGTAGTAACCGGGGAGCTGTTTTTT. Translation: CASSRVVTGELFF.

CDR3 protein: CAWSVRGGQETQYF. The CDR3 DNA follows: TGTGCCTGGAGTGTACGGGGGGGTCAAGAGACCCAGTACTTC. The rearrangement uses TRBV30 and TRBJ2-5, with 8 nucleotides matching TRBD2. The CDR3 totals 14 residues. CDR1 GTSNPN and CDR2 SVGIG come from the germline V gene (reference sequence). With V trimmed by 0 bases and J by 2 bases, 2 bases remained unmatched.

V and J are TRBV27 and TRBJ1-1; maybe TRBD1 (6 bases). Trimming left V 5 bases short and J 5 bases short, with 12 bases between. The CDR3 consists of 13 residues. Per the germline V gene, CDR1 is MNHEY and CDR2 is SMNVEV (reference sequence). CDR3: CASSHPQGTEAFF. The DNA for the CDR3 is TGTGCCAGCAGTCATCCTCAGGGGACTGAAGCTTTCTTT.

The table lists this clone with a few counts. V usage is TRBV2 and J usage is TRBJ2-7; 7 nucleotides align to TRBD2. The germline CDR1 and CDR2 sequences are SNHLY and FYNNEI. This CDR3 spans 15 amino acids. V lost 7 bases and J lost 2; bases outside the gene matches: 11. CDR3 in amino acids: CASTLGLADTYEQYF. The CDR3 DNA follows: TGTGCCAGCACCCTAGGGCTAGCGGATACCTACGAGCAGTACTTC.

The chain carries TRBV6-5 and TRBJ1-5; 8 nucleotides agree with TRBD1. V dropped 6 bases and J dropped 6; count of bases not matched to a gene: 7. Germline V lookup: CDR1 MNHEY, CDR2 SVGAGI. The CDR3 sequence is 14 residues long. CDR3 in DNA: TGTGCCAGCAGCCGCCAGGGGGCGGGTCAGCCCCAGCATTTT. It encodes CASSRQGAGQPQHF.